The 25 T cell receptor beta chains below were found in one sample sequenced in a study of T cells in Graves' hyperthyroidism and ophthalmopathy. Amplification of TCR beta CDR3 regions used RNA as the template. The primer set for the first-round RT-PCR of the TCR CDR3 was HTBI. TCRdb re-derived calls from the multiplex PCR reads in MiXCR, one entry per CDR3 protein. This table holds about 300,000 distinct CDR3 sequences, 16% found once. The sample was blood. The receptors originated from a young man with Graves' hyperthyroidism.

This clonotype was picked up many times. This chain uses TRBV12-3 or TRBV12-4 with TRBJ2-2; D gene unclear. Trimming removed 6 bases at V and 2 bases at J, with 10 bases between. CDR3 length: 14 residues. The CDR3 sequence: CASRSLANTGELFF. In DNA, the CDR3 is TGTGCCAGCAGGTCTTTAGCAAACACCGGGGAGCTGTTTTTT.

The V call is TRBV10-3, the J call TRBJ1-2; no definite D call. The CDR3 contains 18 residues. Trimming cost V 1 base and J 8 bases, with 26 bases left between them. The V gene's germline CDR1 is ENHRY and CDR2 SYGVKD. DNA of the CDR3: TGTGCCATCAGTGAGTGGCTTCAATTTAGTGGGAGCGATCTGGGCTACACCTTC. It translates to CAISEWLQFSGSDLGYTF.

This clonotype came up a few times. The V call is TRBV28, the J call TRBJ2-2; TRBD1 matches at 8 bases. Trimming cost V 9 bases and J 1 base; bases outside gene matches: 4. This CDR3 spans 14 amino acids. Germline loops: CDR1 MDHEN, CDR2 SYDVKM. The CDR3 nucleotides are TGTGCCAGTTTCACAGGGGGGAACACCGGGGAGCTGTTTTTT. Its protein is CASFTGGNTGELFF.

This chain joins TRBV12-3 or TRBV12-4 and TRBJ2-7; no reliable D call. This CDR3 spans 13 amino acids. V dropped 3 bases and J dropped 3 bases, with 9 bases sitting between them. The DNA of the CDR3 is TGTGCCAGCAGTTTCCAGATCCACTACGAGCAGTACTTC. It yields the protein CASSFQIHYEQYF.

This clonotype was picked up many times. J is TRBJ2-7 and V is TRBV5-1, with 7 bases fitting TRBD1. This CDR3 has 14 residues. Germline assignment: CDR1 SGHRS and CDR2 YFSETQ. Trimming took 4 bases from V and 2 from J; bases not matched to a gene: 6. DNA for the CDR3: TGCGCCAGCAGCCCGGATGGGACAGCCTACGAGCAGTACTTC. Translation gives CASSPDGTAYEQYF.

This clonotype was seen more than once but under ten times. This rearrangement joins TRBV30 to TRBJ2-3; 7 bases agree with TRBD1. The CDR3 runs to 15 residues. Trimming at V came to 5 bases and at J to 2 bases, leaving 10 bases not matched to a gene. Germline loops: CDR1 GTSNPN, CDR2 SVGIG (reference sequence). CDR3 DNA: TGTGCCTGGGCCTTCGTACAGGGGTACACAGATACGCAGTATTTT. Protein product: CAWAFVQGYTDTQYF.

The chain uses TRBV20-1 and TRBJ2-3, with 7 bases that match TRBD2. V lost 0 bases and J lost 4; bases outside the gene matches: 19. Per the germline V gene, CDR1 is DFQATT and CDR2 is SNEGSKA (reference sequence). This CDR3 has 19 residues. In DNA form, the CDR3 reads TGCAGTGCTAGAGACGCACGGGAGGTTGGGCGGGTGGTCTCAGATACGCAGTATTTT. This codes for CSARDAREVGRVVSDTQYF.

CDR3 sequence: CSAETGSNQPQHF. The CDR3 DNA reads TGCAGTGCTGAGACGGGTAGCAATCAGCCCCAGCATTTT. The chain has TRBV20-1 and TRBJ1-5, with no clear D. Between the trimmed V and J ends, which lost 5 bases and 0 bases, there was a span of 8 bases. CDR1 DFQATT and CDR2 SNEGSKA come from the germline V gene (reference sequence). This CDR3 has 13 residues.

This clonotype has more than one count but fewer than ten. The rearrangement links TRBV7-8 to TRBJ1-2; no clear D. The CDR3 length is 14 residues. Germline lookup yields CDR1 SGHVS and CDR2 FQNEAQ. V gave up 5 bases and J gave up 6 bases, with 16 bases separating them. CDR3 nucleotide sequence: TGTGCCAGCAGCACCCGGGCCCCGGGCGATGGCTACACCTTC. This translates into CASSTRAPGDGYTF.

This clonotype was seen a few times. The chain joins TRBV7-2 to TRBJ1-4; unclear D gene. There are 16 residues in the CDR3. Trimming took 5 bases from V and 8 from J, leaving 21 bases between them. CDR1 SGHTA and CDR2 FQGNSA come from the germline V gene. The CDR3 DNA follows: TGTGCCAGCAGCATGGACTCGGACCAGTTAATAGAAAAACTGTTTTTT. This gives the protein CASSMDSDQLIEKLFF.

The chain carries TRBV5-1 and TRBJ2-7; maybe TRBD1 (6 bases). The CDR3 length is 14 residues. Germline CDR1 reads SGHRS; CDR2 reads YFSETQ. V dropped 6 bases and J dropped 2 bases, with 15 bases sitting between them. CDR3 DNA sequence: TGCGCCAGCAAATCAGGGGCCGAGACCTACGAGCAGTACTTC. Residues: CASKSGAETYEQYF.

The CDR3 is CASSPTGTSGRVMELFF. CDR3 coding DNA: TGTGCCAGCAGTCCAACTGGGACTAGCGGGAGGGTGATGGAGCTGTTTTTT. V usage is TRBV12-3 or TRBV12-4 and J usage is TRBJ2-2, with 16 bases lining up with TRBD2. CDR3 length: 17 residues. Germline trimming cut 5 bases from V and 10 bases from J; bases unmatched to any gene: 10.

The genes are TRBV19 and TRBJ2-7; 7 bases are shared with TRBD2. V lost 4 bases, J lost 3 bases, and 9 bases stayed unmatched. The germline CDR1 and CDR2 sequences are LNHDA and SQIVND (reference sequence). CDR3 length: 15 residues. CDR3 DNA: TGTGCCAGTAGTAAAACAGAGGGCGGGAGCTACGAGCAGTACTTC. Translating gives CASSKTEGGSYEQYF. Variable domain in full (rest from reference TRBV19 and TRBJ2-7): DGGITQSPKYLFRKEGQNVTLSCEQNLNHDAMYWYRQDPGQGLRLIYYSQIVNDFQKGDIAEGYSVSREKKESFPLTVTSAQKNPTAFYLCASSKTEGGSYEQYFGPGTRLTVT.

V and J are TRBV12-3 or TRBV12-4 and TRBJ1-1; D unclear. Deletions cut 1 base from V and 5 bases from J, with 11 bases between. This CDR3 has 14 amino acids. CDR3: CASSLGVETTEAFF. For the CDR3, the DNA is TGTGCCAGCAGTTTAGGTGTTGAAACGACTGAAGCTTTCTTT.

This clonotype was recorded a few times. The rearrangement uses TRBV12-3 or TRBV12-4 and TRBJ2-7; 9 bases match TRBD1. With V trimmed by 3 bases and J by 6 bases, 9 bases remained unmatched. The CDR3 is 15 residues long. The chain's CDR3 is CASSFVGTGMGEQYF. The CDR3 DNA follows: TGTGCCAGCAGTTTTGTGGGGACAGGGATGGGCGAGCAGTACTTC.

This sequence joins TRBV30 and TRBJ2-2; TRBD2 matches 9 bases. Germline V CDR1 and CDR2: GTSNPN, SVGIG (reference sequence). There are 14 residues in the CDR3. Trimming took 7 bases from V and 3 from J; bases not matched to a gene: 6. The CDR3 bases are TGTGCCTATAGCGGGAGAGGTTACACCGGGGAGCTGTTTTTT. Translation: CAYSGRGYTGELFF.

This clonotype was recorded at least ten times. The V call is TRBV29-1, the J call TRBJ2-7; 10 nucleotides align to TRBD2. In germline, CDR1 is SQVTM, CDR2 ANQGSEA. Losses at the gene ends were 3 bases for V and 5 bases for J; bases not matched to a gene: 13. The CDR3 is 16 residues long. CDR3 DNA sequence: TGCAGCGTTGACCGGTATATGACTAGCGGGTTCCACGAGCAGTACTTC. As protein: CSVDRYMTSGFHEQYF.

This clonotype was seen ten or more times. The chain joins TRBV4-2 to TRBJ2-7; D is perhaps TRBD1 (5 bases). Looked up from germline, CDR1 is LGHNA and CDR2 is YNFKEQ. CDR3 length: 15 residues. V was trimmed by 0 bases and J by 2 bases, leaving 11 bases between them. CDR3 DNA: TGTGCCAGCAGCCAAGATCGGCTAGGGGCCTACGAGCAGTACTTC. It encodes CASSQDRLGAYEQYF.

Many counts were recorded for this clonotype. CDR3 protein: CAGFEVGEQFF. CDR3 bases: TGTGCCGGTTTCGAGGTCGGTGAGCAGTTCTTC. V usage is TRBV30 and J usage is TRBJ2-1; no definite D call. CDR1 is GTSNPN and CDR2 is SVGIG in the germline V gene (reference sequence). V lost 8 bases and J 9 bases, leaving 14 bases between the germline ends. The length of the CDR3 is 11 residues.

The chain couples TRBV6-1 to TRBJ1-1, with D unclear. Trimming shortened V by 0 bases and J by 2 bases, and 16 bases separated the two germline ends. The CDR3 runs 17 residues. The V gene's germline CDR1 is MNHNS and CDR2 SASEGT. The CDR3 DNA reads TGTGCCAGCAGTGAAGCGCTCAGACTTGGACCCAACACTGAAGCTTTCTTT. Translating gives CASSEALRLGPNTEAFF.

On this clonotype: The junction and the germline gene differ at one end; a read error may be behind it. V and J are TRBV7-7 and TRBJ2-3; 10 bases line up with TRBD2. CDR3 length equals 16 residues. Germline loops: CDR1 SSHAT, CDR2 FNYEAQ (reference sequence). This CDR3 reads CASSLDPSGSSDTQYF. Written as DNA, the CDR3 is TGTGCTAGCAGCTTAGATCCTAGCGGGAGTTCAGATACGCAGTATTTT. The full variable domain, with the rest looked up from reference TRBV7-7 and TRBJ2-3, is GAGVSQSPRYKVTKRGQDVTLRCDPISSHATLYWYQQALGQGPEFLTYFNYEAQPDKSGLPSDRFSAERPEGSISTLTIQRTEQRDSAMYRCASSLDPSGSSDTQYFGPGTRLTVL.

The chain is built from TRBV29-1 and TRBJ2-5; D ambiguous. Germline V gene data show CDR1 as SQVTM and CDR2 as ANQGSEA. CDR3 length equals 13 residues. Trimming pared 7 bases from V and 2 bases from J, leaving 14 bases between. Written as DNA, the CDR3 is TGCAGCGCTCTGAGAGTCCGGCAAGAGACCCAGTACTTC. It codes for CSALRVRQETQYF.

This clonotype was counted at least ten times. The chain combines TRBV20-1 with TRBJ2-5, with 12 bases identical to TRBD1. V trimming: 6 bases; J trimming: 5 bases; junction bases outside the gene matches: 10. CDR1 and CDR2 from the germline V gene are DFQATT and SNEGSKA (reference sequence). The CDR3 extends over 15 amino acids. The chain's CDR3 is CSAIRGQGAGETQYF. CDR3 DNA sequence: TGCAGTGCCATTAGGGGACAGGGGGCAGGCGAGACCCAGTACTTC.

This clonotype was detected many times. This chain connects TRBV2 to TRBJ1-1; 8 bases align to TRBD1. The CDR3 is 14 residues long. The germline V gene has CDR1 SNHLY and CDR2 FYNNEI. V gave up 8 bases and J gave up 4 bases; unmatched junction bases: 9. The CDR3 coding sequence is TGTGCCAGCGGAATGAGGACAGGGTCCACTGAAGCTTTCTTT. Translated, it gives CASGMRTGSTEAFF.

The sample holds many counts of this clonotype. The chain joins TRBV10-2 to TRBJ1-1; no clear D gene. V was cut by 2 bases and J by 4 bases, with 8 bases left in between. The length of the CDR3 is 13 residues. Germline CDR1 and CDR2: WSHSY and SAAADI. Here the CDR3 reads CASSEDGSTEAFF. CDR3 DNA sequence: TGCGCCAGCAGTGAGGACGGCAGCACTGAAGCTTTCTTT.